The sequence of this TCR beta chain was determined in a study of OX40 agonist ivuxolimab in advanced cancers. As for the study in general: Six ivuxolimab dose levels, 0.01 to 10 mg/kg, were given intravenously every 2 weeks. Roughly two fifths of patients had received prior checkpoint inhibitor therapy.

The CDR3 has 17 residues. Trimming took off 2 bases at V and 5 bases at J, with 21 bases between the two ends. Germline lookup yields CDR1 SGHTA and CDR2 FQGNSA. Generated by immunoSEQ multiplex PCR, the TCRdb table keeps only in-frame clones and is missing some. Here the sample spans 130,000 or so clones, just over 90% being singletons. V is TRBV7-2 and J is TRBJ2-5, with D possibly TRBD1 on 6 matching bases. The sample consisted of CD4+ or CD8+ T cells sorted from blood, taken in a trial of the OX40 agonist ivuxolimab. This TCR derives from an adult with an advanced solid tumor such as melanoma, head and neck, liver or kidney cancer. The CDR3: CASSLRYMDSGGETQYF. CDR3 nucleotides: TGTGCCAGCAGCTTAAGGTACATGGACAGTGGCGGGGAGACCCAGTACTTC. The full variable domain, completed using reference TRBV7-2 and TRBJ2-5, is GAGVSQSPSNKVTEKGKDVELRCDPISGHTALYWYRQSLGQGLEFLIYFQGNSAPDKSGLPSDRFSAERTGGSVSTLTIQRTQQEDSAVYLCASSLRYMDSGGETQYFGPGTRLLVL.